The rows below give T cell receptor beta chains drawn from one sample of a study of metastatic and nonmetastatic thyroid tumors. TCRdb reassembled clones from the PCR reads with MiXCR. The repertoire consists of about 62,000 clones, with 4% to 5% occurring once and the leading ten covering 20% to 25%. Specimen: blood. These receptors were taken from a female donor with papillary thyroid cancer or a benign thyroid nodule (not recorded which). Some clones in this sample may be carry-over from other donors' samples. CDR3s leave out the opening cysteine and the closing phenylalanine or tryptophan. A D gene is named only where the DNA matches it firmly.

d_call,j_call,cdr3_length,v_call,cdr3_aa
TRBD1,TRBJ1-5,11,TRBV6-1,ASRETGAPSQH
TRBD1,TRBJ1-3,13,TRBV6-5,ASTYSGGAEKTIY
TRBD2,TRBJ2-1,18,TRBV19,ASRTLLAGGAGDNYNEQF
TRBD1,TRBJ2-7,12,TRBV18,ASSPGQVTYEQY
-,TRBJ1-2,11,TRBV20-1,SARGPSRYGYT
-,TRBJ1-2,11,TRBV28,ASKEAGNYGYA
-,TRBJ2-3,14,TRBV7-3,ASSPPGQTLGGTQY
-,TRBJ1-5,12,TRBV19,ATTGQTENQPQH
-,TRBJ2-7,11,TRBV20-1,SARQRTSYEQY
-,TRBJ2-1,10,TRBV24-1,ATSGLDNEQF
-,TRBJ2-1,13,TRBV5-1,ASSEKVNPYNEQF
-,TRBJ1-6,14,TRBV2,ASINPTGSYNSPLH
-,TRBJ2-7,11,TRBV6-1,ASSPRVGYEQY
TRBD2,TRBJ2-1,13,TRBV27,ASSSLAGGYNEQF
TRBD2,TRBJ2-3,13,TRBV6-2/TRBV6-3,ASSPLAVSTDTQY
-,TRBJ2-2,12,TRBV5-1,ASSLTRNTGELF
TRBD2,TRBJ2-3,15,TRBV5-1,AGSLAGNAGAGNTQY
-,TRBJ1-3,12,TRBV20-1,SASTGVNGNTIY
TRBD1,TRBJ2-2,14,TRBV6-5,ASSYSFDRGSGELF
-,TRBJ2-1,11,TRBV6-2/TRBV6-3,ASRTYEYNEQF
-,TRBJ1-3,15,TRBV28,ASSFEDLPVSGNTIY
-,TRBJ1-2,14,TRBV27,ARGEQRDAGLYGYT
-,TRBJ1-4,10,TRBV6-1,ASTPNNEKLF
-,TRBJ1-1,11,TRBV19,ASSIALNTEAF
-,TRBJ1-1,11,TRBV18,ASSPQKNTEAF
TRBD1,TRBJ1-6,11,TRBV4-1,ASSDRGDSPLH
TRBD1,TRBJ1-2,12,TRBV19,ASSRGQGEYGYT
-,TRBJ2-1,10,TRBV27,ASRSVRNEQF
-,TRBJ1-1,13,TRBV12-3/TRBV12-4,ASSRDRGWDTEAF
-,TRBJ1-1,15,TRBV7-9,ASSLGVRVRMNTEAF
TRBD2,TRBJ2-2,14,TRBV6-1,ASSAVVLAGDGELF
-,TRBJ1-5,13,TRBV2,ASIAGANSNQPQH
TRBD2,TRBJ2-1,13,TRBV6-2/TRBV6-3,ASSIGTTAYNEQF
-,TRBJ1-1,14,TRBV6-5,ASSYMDITGNTEAF
TRBD2,TRBJ2-1,13,TRBV12-3/TRBV12-4,ASSLRLAGYNEQF
-,TRBJ2-7,13,TRBV12-3/TRBV12-4,ASTLTPIKPYEQY
-,TRBJ2-1,12,TRBV6-5,ASSYSTEYNEQF
-,TRBJ2-1,12,TRBV9,ASSVVGQYNEQF
TRBD2,TRBJ2-1,15,TRBV5-1,ASSSGLAANSYNEQF
TRBD2,TRBJ2-2,14,TRBV2,ASSRGTSGRDGELF
TRBD1,TRBJ1-5,11,TRBV2,ATGDRENQPQH
-,TRBJ2-1,13,TRBV20-1,SGGSSGHSYNEQF
-,TRBJ1-2,12,TRBV10-2,ASIPYRLNYGYT
TRBD2,TRBJ2-3,13,TRBV6-4,ASSDSAGGADTQY
TRBD1,TRBJ1-2,13,TRBV10-3,AISERPGQGAGYT
-,TRBJ2-1,13,TRBV30,AWESPRVSYNEQF
-,TRBJ2-4,16,TRBV6-2/TRBV6-3,ASSYSSGTTIAKNIQY
TRBD1,TRBJ1-1,9,TRBV11-2,ASSFRDRIA
-,TRBJ2-7,12,TRBV3-1,ASSYRTNSYEQY
-,TRBJ2-1,13,TRBV6-1,ATSRASTSNSEQF
TRBD1,TRBJ1-3,12,TRBV5-1,ASSSGGAGNTIY
TRBD1,TRBJ2-2,13,TRBV19,ASSTGTANTGELF
-,TRBJ1-3,12,TRBV6-5,ASTSSISGNTIY
-,TRBJ2-7,14,TRBV27,ASRPMGLWGAGEQY
-,TRBJ2-7,11,TRBV19,ASRLTPRNEQY
-,TRBJ1-2,9,TRBV6-5,ASSYMRGYT
TRBD2,TRBJ2-2,14,TRBV7-6,ASSRTSGRFTGELF